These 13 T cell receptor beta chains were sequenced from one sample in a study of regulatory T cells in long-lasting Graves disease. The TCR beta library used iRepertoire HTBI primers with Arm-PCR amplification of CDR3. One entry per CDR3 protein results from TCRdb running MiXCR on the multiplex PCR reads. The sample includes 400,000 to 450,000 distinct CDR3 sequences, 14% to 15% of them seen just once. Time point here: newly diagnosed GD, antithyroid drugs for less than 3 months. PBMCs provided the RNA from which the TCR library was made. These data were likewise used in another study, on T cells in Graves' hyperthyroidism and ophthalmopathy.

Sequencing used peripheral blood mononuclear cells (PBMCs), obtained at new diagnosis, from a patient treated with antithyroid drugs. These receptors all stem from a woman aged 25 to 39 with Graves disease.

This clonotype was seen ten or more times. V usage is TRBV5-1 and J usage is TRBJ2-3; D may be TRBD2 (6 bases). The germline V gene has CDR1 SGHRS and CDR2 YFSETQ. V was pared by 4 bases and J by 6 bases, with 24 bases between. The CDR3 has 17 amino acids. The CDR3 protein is CASSQENSGDGGDTQYF. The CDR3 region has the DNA TGCGCCAGCAGCCAAGAAAATAGCGGAGACGGTGGGGATACGCAGTATTTT.

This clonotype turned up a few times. CDR3 in amino acids: CATSEAGTGAYEQYF. The CDR3 bases are TGTGCCACCAGTGAAGCCGGGACAGGGGCCTACGAGCAGTACTTC. The chain combines TRBV24-1 with TRBJ2-7; 10 bases match TRBD1. Per germline, CDR1 KGHDR and CDR2 SFDVKD. With V trimmed by 4 bases and J by 2 bases, 4 bases remained unmatched. The CDR3 consists of 15 residues.

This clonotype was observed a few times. The CDR3, as DNA: TGTGCCAGTGCACCTAACAGACCGGTCCCCCTCCACTTT. It specifies CASAPNRPVPLHF. The genes are TRBV19 and TRBJ1-6; no clear D gene. CDR1 is LNHDA, CDR2 SQIVND, per germline (reference sequence). Trimming left V 8 bases short and J 13 bases short, with 18 bases between. This CDR3 spans 13 amino acids.

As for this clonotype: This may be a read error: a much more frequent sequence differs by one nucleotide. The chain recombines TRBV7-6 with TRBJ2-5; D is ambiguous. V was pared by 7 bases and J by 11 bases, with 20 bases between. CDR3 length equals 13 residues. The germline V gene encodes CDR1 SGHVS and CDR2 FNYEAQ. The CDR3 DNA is TGTGCCAGCAACCTCGAGGTGTCGGATGAGCAGTACTTC. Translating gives CASNLEVSDEQYF.

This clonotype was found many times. The CDR3 coding sequence is TGTGCCAGCAGTCTAAGACTAGCGGGCATTGGAAGCACAGATACGCAGTATTTT. Translation: CASSLRLAGIGSTDTQYF. The rearrangement joins TRBV12-3 or TRBV12-4 to TRBJ2-3, with 10 bases that match TRBD2. After removal of 5 bases from V and 0 bases from J, the junction contained 11 bases not matched to a gene. The CDR3 runs to 18 residues.

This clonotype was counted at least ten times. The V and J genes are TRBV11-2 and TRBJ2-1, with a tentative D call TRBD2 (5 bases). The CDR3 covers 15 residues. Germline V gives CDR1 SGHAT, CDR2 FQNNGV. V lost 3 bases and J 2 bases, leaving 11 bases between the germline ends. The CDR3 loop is CASSFRGLTYNEQFF. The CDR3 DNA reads TGTGCCAGCAGCTTCCGCGGGTTGACCTACAATGAGCAGTTCTTC.

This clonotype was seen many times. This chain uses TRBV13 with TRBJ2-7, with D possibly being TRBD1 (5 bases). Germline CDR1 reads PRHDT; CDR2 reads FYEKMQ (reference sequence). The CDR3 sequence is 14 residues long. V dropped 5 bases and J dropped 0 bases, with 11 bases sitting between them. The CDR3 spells CASSLRQSSYEQYF. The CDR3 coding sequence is TGTGCCAGCAGCCTAAGACAGAGCTCCTACGAGCAGTACTTC. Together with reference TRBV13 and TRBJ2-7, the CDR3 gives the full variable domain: AAGVIQSPRHLIKEKRETATLKCYPIPRHDTVYWYQQGPGQDPQFLISFYEKMQSDKGSIPDRFSAQQFSDYHSELNMSSLELGDSALYFCASSLRQSSYEQYFGPGTRLTVT.

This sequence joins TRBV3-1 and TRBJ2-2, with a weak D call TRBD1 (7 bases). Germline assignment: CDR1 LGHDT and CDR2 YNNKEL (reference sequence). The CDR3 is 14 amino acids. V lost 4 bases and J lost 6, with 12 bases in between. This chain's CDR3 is CASSRGGGAGELFF. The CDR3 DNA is TGTGCCAGCAGCCGAGGGGGCGGGGCCGGGGAGCTGTTTTTT.

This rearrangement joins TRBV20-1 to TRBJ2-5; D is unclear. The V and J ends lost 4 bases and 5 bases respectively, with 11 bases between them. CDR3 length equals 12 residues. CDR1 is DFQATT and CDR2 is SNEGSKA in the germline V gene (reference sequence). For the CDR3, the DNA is TGCAGTGCTAAAAGAGGTTTGGAGACCCAGTACTTC. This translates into CSAKRGLETQYF.

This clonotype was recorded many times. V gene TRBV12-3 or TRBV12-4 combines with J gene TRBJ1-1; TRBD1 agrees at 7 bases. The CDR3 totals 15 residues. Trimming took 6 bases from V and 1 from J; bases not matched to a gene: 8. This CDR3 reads CASSIPGQPNTEAFF. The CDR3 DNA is TGTGCCAGCAGCATACCGGGACAGCCGAACACTGAAGCTTTCTTT.

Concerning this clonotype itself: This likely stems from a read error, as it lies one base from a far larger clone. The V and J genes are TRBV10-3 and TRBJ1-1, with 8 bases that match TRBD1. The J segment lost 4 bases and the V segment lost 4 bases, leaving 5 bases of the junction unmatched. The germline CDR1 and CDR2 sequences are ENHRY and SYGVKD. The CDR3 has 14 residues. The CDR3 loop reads CAISAQGAPTEAFF. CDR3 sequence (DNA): TGTGCCATCAGTGCGCAGGGGGCGCCCACTGAAGCTTTCTTT.

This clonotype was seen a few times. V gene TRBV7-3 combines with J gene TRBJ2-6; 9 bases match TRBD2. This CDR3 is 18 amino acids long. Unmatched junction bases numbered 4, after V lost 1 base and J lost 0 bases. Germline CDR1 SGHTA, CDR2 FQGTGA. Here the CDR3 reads CASSLSLAGSSGANVLTF. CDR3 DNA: TGTGCCAGCAGCTTAAGTCTAGCGGGATCCTCTGGGGCCAACGTCCTGACTTTC.

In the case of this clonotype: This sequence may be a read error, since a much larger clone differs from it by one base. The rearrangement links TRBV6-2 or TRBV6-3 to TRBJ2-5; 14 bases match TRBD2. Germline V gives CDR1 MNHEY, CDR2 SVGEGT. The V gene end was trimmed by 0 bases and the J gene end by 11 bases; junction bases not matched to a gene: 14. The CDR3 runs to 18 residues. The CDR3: CASSYSMGLAGDYNEQYF. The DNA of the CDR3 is TGTGCCAGCAGTTACTCGATGGGACTAGCGGGGGACTACAATGAGCAGTACTTC.